The clone carrying this T cell receptor beta chain was recorded only once. CDR3 length: 16 residues. The V gene's germline CDR1 is SGHVS and CDR2 FNYEAQ. The J segment lost 2 bases and the V segment lost 7 bases, leaving 6 bases of the junction unmatched. These data originate in a study of blood T cell repertoires in COVID-19. Using immunoSEQ multiplex PCR, the repertoire was profiled, and TCRdb retains in-frame clones only, with some absent. Of under 200,000 clones detected, 80% to 90% appear once; the ten largest clones hold 3.5% to 4.5%. V and J are TRBV7-6 and TRBJ2-6; 9 bases map to TRBD1. Sequenced sample: peripheral blood. The clonotype originates from a woman in her 70s with acute or convalescent COVID-19. The CDR3 loop reads CASTPGQGPGANVLTF. For the CDR3, the DNA is TGTGCCAGCACACCCGGACAGGGGCCTGGGGCCAACGTCCTGACTTTC.